The count of the clone carrying this T cell receptor beta chain is one. Patients in the study were battling locally advanced or metastatic urothelial carcinoma. The sample comes from a study of PD-L1 blockade in urothelial cancer. Repertoires were generated with immunoSEQ multiplex PCR, while TCRdb's copy carries only in-frame clones and drops some. The repertoire includes more than 45,000 clones, 86% of them detected once, and 16% sits in the top ten. Trimming removed 0 bases at V and 6 bases at J, with 11 bases between. The CDR3 consists of 14 residues. Per germline, CDR1 SGDLS and CDR2 YYNGEE. The V call is TRBV9, the J call TRBJ2-3, with D perhaps TRBD2 (6 bases). The receptor was derived from a man aged 55 to 70 with urothelial cancer. This material consisted of PBMCs, taken around atezolizumab (anti-PD-L1) treatment. CDR3 sequence reads: CASSVALAVDTQYF. The CDR3, as DNA: TGTGCCAGCAGCGTAGCATTAGCGGTGGATACGCAGTATTTT.